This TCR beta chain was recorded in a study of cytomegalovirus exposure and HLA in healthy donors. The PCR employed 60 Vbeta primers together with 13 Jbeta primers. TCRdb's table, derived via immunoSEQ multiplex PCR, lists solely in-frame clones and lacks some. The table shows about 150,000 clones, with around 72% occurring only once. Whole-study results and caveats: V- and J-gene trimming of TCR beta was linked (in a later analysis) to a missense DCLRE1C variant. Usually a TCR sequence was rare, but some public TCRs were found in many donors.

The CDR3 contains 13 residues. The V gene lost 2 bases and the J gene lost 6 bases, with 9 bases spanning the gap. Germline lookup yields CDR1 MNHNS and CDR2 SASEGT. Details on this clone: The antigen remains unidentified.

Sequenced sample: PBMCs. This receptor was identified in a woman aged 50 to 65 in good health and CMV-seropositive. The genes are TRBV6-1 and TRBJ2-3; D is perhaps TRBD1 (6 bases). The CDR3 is CASSEHREDTQYF. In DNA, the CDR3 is TGTGCCAGCAGTGAACACAGGGAGGATACGCAGTATTTT.